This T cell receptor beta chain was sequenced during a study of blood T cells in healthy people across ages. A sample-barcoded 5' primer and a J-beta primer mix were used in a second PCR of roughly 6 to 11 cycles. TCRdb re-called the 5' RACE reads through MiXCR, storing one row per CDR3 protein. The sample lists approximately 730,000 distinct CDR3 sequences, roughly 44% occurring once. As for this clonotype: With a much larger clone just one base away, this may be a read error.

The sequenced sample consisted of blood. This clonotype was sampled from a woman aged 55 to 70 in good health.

The CDR3 region has the DNA TGCAGCGCTCGGACAGGTTCAAAAGAGACCCAGTTCTTC. Translation: CSARTGSKETQFF. This chain joins TRBV29-1 and TRBJ2-1; 7 nucleotides match TRBD1. There are 13 residues in the CDR3. The germline CDR1 and CDR2 sequences are SQVTM and ANQGSEA. V was clipped by 7 bases and J by 13 bases; unmatched bases: 16.